These 3 T cell receptor beta chains came from one sample sequenced in a study of blood T cell repertoires in COVID-19. Sequencing used immunoSEQ multiplex PCR; TCRdb keeps in-frame clones, though not all of them. The sample records around 72,000 clones, 83% being singletons. Sequencing used peripheral blood. Source of these receptors: a woman of 80 years or more with acute or convalescent COVID-19.

V is TRBV6-2 or TRBV6-3 and J is TRBJ2-1; D not resolved. The germline V gene has CDR1 MNHEY and CDR2 SVGEGT. The V end lost 5 bases, the J end lost 0 bases, and 26 bases lay between the germline ends. CDR3 length: 20 amino acids. The CDR3 protein is CASSPGPTLAAARSYNEQFF. The CDR3 DNA follows: TGTGCCAGCAGTCCGGGTCCAACTTTAGCTGCGGCTCGCTCCTACAATGAGCAGTTCTTC.

The rearrangement links TRBV6-5 to TRBJ2-5; D is possibly TRBD2 (7 bases). The CDR3 length is 12 residues. Trimming pared 9 bases from V and 5 bases from J, leaving 13 bases between. Germline CDR1 and CDR2: MNHEY and SVGAGI. The chain's CDR3 is CARGGPGETQYF. The DNA for the CDR3 is TGTGCCAGGGGGGGGCCCGGTGAGACCCAGTACTTC.

The genes are TRBV6-5 and TRBJ2-2; TRBD1 might be the D (6 bases). V was pared by 6 bases and J by 2 bases, with 13 bases between. Germline CDR1 MNHEY, CDR2 SVGAGI. The CDR3 has 15 amino acids. The CDR3, as DNA: TGTGCCAGCAGCCTAGGGACATTCAACACCGGGGAGCTGTTTTTT. Its translation: CASSLGTFNTGELFF.